This section outlines one T cell receptor beta chain sequence together with its context. Its antigen is unidentified. RNA served as the template for amplifying TCR beta CDR3 regions. HTBI primers were employed in first-round RT-PCR, then a second-round multiplex PCR followed. TCRdb used MiXCR to reprocess the multiplex PCR reads, holding one entry per CDR3 protein. Of about 160,000 distinct CDR3 sequences in the sample, around two fifths were seen once. Other autoimmune disease, uncontrolled infection, pregnancy and lactation led to exclusion. Orbital computed tomography, thyroid ultrasound, TRAb, serum thyroxine and clinical symptoms formed the basis of diagnosis. The sample belongs to a study of Graves' ophthalmopathy and Graves' hyperthyroidism. Notes on the study in general: Blood was where most expanded thyroid clonotypes above 0.001 frequency also turned up. Sensitivity reached 60% to 71% and specificity 72.22% when the model predicted ophthalmopathy progression.

There are 15 residues in the CDR3. CDR1 and CDR2 from the germline V gene are MDHEN and SYDVKM. V dropped 3 bases and J dropped 4 bases, with 13 bases sitting between them. The sequenced sample was peripheral blood. V and J are TRBV28 and TRBJ1-5; D ambiguous. This receptor was identified in a woman aged 40 to 49 with Graves' ophthalmopathy. CDR3 amino acids: CASSFSGLGNQPQHF. DNA for the CDR3: TGTGCCAGCAGTTTTAGTGGATTAGGAAATCAGCCCCAGCATTTT.